This TCR beta chain appears in the sequencing data of a study of shared T cell receptors in the human thymus. The CDR3 extends over 14 amino acids. CDR1 SGHDN and CDR2 FVKESK come from the germline V gene. With 2 bases clipped from V and 6 bases from J, the junction kept 5 bases outside the gene matches. Data came from immunoSEQ multiplex PCR; TCRdb stores just in-frame clones and leaves some out. Of around 730,000 clones listed, 75% to 90% are singletons. The sample also formed part of further work on human thymus T cells.

The receptor's source is a girl under three years old with a congenital heart defect. Sequenced input: thymocytes. This chain uses TRBV14 with TRBJ1-1, with 8 bases identical to TRBD1. The CDR3 reads CASSQLDREAEAFF. CDR3 DNA sequence: TGTGCCAGCAGCCAATTGGACAGGGAGGCTGAAGCTTTCTTT.